This TCR beta chain was captured by sequencing in a study of T-cell memory formation after mild COVID-19. Study-wide results and limits: Clones that contracted from day 15 to 85 had balanced CD4/CD8; later expanders were CD4+ biased. Confirmation was lacking for SARS-CoV-2 specificity of second-wave clones that peaked on day 37.

TCR alpha and TCR beta cDNA libraries with sample barcodes and UMIs came from 5'RACE using constant-segment primers. One entry per CDR3 protein, called by TCRdb with MiXCR from the 5' RACE reads. The sample contains approximately 430,000 distinct CDR3 sequences, roughly a quarter of which appear only once. CDR3 length: 17 residues. V shed 0 bases, J shed 2 bases, and the junction held 6 bases outside the gene matches. The germline CDR1 and CDR2 sequences are LNHNV and YYDKDF (reference sequence). About this clonotype itself: The antigen is not known.

The source is an adult woman who had mild COVID-19 (a few samples of this study predate the infection). Cell type and time point are not known. The sequenced sample was PBMCs or a T cell subset sorted from them (not recorded which). The V gene is TRBV15, the J gene TRBJ2-1; 8 nucleotides align to TRBD1. The CDR3 DNA follows: TGTGCCACCAGCAGAGATCTTCAGGGGGCCGCCTACAATGAGCAGTTCTTC. This codes for CATSRDLQGAAYNEQFF.